The 32 T cell receptor beta chains below come from one sample, sequenced in a study of spatial heterogeneity in lung cancer. Specified time point: blood at routine non-recurrence follow-up after resection. TCRdb reprocessed the 5' RACE reads via MiXCR and lists one record per CDR3 protein. The data hold roughly 45,000 distinct CDR3 sequences, with under 25% observed a single time. Specimen: PBMCs, collected at follow-up. The receptors here all came from a female donor with early-stage non-small cell lung cancer.

The V and J genes are TRBV7-3 and TRBJ2-5, with D possibly TRBD2 on 5 matching bases. Germline V lookup: CDR1 SGHTA, CDR2 FQGTGA. The V end lost 6 bases, the J end lost 5 bases, and 16 bases lay between the germline ends. The CDR3 runs 14 residues. The CDR3 DNA sequence: TGTGCCAGCAGTGAGGGTAGCCCTGGGGAGACCCAGTACTTC. Amino acid sequence: CASSEGSPGETQYF.

The sample holds many counts of this clonotype. The chain employs TRBV7-3 and TRBJ2-1; the D gene is possibly TRBD2 (5 bases). Trimming took off 1 base at V and 10 bases at J, with 14 bases between the two ends. This CDR3 is built from 14 residues. Germline values: CDR1 SGHTA, CDR2 FQGTGA. The CDR3 region has the DNA TGTGCCAGCAGCTTAATTCCTACGGGAAGCGAGCAGTTCTTC. Its protein is CASSLIPTGSEQFF.

This clonotype has just a few counts. The rearrangement joins TRBV5-1 to TRBJ2-4; D perhaps matches TRBD1 (6 bases). Between the trimmed V and J ends, which lost 4 bases and 1 base, there was a span of 15 bases. This CDR3 comprises 16 residues. Germline CDR1 SGHRS, CDR2 YFSETQ. The CDR3 DNA reads TGCGCCAGCAGCCTAACGAAGGGGGACGCCAAAAACATTCAGTACTTC. It encodes CASSLTKGDAKNIQYF.

This clonotype occurred many times. V gene TRBV7-3 combines with J gene TRBJ2-1; D is possibly TRBD2 (7 bases). Germline-derived CDR1 and CDR2 are SGHTA and FQGTGA. Trimming stripped 5 bases from V and 8 bases from J, with 19 bases between. The CDR3 runs 15 residues. CDR3 nucleotide sequence: TGTGCCAGCAGCCTACAGGGCGGGAGAAGGGATGAGCAGTTCTTC. Translation: CASSLQGGRRDEQFF.

This clonotype was detected a few times. The chain joins TRBV20-1 to TRBJ2-1; 10 bases align to TRBD2. The germline CDR1 and CDR2 sequences are DFQATT and SNEGSKA (reference sequence). This CDR3 has 14 amino acids. J lost 12 bases, V lost 4 bases, and 12 bases had no gene match. The CDR3 is CSATTSGIPMTQFF. CDR3 in DNA: TGCAGTGCTACTACTAGCGGGATACCAATGACGCAGTTCTTC.

This clonotype was detected ten times or more. The V and J genes are TRBV6-6 and TRBJ2-1; TRBD1 matches at 7 bases. Germline-derived CDR1 and CDR2 are MNHNY and SVGAGI (reference sequence). Trimming cost V 6 bases and J 2 bases; bases outside gene matches: 4. The CDR3 is made up of 14 amino acids. The CDR3 here is CASRPGQAYNEQFF. The CDR3 DNA sequence: TGTGCCAGCAGACCAGGACAGGCCTACAATGAGCAGTTCTTC.

This clonotype was seen ten or more times. J is TRBJ2-2 and V is TRBV27; D is possibly TRBD2 (6 bases). V lost 2 bases to trimming and J lost 4 bases, with 8 bases between them. Germline CDR1 MNHEY, CDR2 SMNVEV (reference sequence). This CDR3 is built from 14 residues. This CDR3 is CASSLRDFTGELFF. The CDR3 DNA is TGTGCCAGCAGTTTACGGGACTTCACCGGGGAGCTGTTTTTT.

This clonotype has ten or more counts. J is TRBJ2-3 and V is TRBV7-3; 15 bases agree with TRBD2. The J segment lost 4 bases and the V segment lost 3 bases, leaving 2 bases of the junction unmatched. CDR3 size: 16 residues. Germline V CDR1 and CDR2: SGHTA, FQGTGA. CDR3 amino acids: CASSLGLAGGPDTQYF. Written as DNA, the CDR3 is TGTGCCAGCAGCTTGGGACTAGCGGGAGGTCCAGATACGCAGTATTTT.

This clonotype was seen only a few times. The chain recombines TRBV29-1 with TRBJ2-2, with 9 bases identical to TRBD1. The germline V gene has CDR1 SQVTM and CDR2 ANQGSEA. The length of the CDR3 is 14 residues. The junction had 4 bases not matched to a gene; V was cut back by 4 bases and J by 4 bases. The CDR3: CSVVVGQGTGELFF. In nucleotides, the CDR3 is TGCAGCGTTGTAGTGGGACAGGGCACCGGGGAGCTGTTTTTT.

There are many counts of this clonotype. The chain couples TRBV7-9 to TRBJ2-7; the D gene is possibly TRBD1 (5 bases). The CDR3 extends over 15 amino acids. V lost 5 bases and J 2 bases, leaving 16 bases between the germline ends. Germline CDR1 SEHNR, CDR2 FQNEAQ (reference sequence). CDR3 DNA sequence: TGTGCCAGCAGCCCTAAGGCGACAGAAGCCTACGAGCAGTACTTC. Protein product: CASSPKATEAYEQYF. The full variable domain, its missing parts supplied by reference TRBV7-9 and TRBJ2-7, is DTGVSQNPRHKITKRGQNVTFRCDPISEHNRLYWYRQTLGQGPEFLTYFQNEAQLEKSRLLSDRFSAERPKGSFSTLEIQRTEQGDSAMYLCASSPKATEAYEQYFGPGTRLTVT.

This clonotype was detected a few times. V gene TRBV7-2 combines with J gene TRBJ2-7; D not resolved. Germline V gene sequence: CDR1 SGHTA, CDR2 FQGNSA. The germline V and J ends were trimmed by 1 base and 3 bases, with 19 bases remaining between them. CDR3 length: 17 residues. The CDR3 is CASSLVVSRDGFYEQYF. The CDR3 coding sequence is TGTGCCAGCAGCTTAGTGGTGTCGCGTGACGGCTTCTACGAGCAGTACTTC.

J is TRBJ2-1 and V is TRBV5-8; 10 bases are a match to TRBD2. This CDR3 region has 16 residues. Germline V gene lookup returns CDR1 SGHTS and CDR2 YDEGEE. The junction had 6 bases not matched to a gene; V was cut back by 3 bases and J by 3 bases. CDR3 in amino acids: CASSSGLAALYNEQFF. DNA of the CDR3: TGTGCCAGCAGCTCCGGACTAGCGGCCCTCTACAATGAGCAGTTCTTC.

This clonotype was observed a handful of times. This chain connects TRBV29-1 to TRBJ1-2; the D is unclear. Germline-derived CDR1 and CDR2 are SQVTM and ANQGSEA. The CDR3 is made up of 14 amino acids. V was cut by 3 bases and J by 0 bases, with 11 bases left in between. The CDR3 loop is CSVEFPEANYGYTF. DNA of the CDR3: TGCAGCGTTGAGTTTCCAGAAGCTAACTATGGCTACACCTTC.

This clonotype was seen at least ten times. J is TRBJ2-7 and V is TRBV29-1; a weak D match, TRBD2 (6 bases). This CDR3 contains 11 residues. V dropped 5 bases and J dropped 5 bases, with 10 bases sitting between them. The germline CDR1 and CDR2 sequences are SQVTM and ANQGSEA. This CDR3 is CSVSDYNEQYV. DNA for the CDR3: TGCAGCGTTTCGGACTACAACGAGCAGTACGTC.

The DNA of the CDR3 is TGCGCCAGCAGCCCCCTCGCCGGACAGGGAACCACCGGGGAGCTGTTTTTT. Amino acids: CASSPLAGQGTTGELFF. The chain uses TRBV4-1 and TRBJ2-2, with TRBD1 matching over 8 bases. The junction had 11 bases not matched to a gene; V was cut back by 4 bases and J by 4 bases. Germline V gene lookup returns CDR1 MGHRA and CDR2 YSYEKL. The CDR3 runs to 17 residues.

This clonotype was seen at least ten times. V gene TRBV7-9 combines with J gene TRBJ1-1, with D uncertain. V lost 3 bases and J lost 5, with 7 bases in between. The length of the CDR3 is 12 residues. Germline loops: CDR1 SEHNR, CDR2 FQNEAQ (reference sequence). CDR3 loop: CASSLLQTEAFF. The CDR3 DNA sequence: TGTGCCAGCAGCTTGTTACAGACTGAAGCTTTCTTT.

This clonotype was seen a few times. This chain joins TRBV7-8 and TRBJ2-1; perhaps TRBD2 as D (5 bases). Trimming took 7 bases from V and 0 from J, leaving 13 bases between them. Germline CDR1 and CDR2: SGHVS and FQNEAQ. The CDR3 is 15 amino acids. As DNA, the CDR3 is TGTGCCAGCATCCAAAGAGGGAGCTCCTACAATGAGCAGTTCTTC. It translates to CASIQRGSSYNEQFF.

The V gene is TRBV20-1, the J gene TRBJ2-1, with 8 bases aligning to TRBD1. Per germline, CDR1 DFQATT and CDR2 SNEGSKA (reference sequence). CDR3 length: 14 amino acids. With 3 bases clipped from V and 3 bases from J, the junction kept 4 bases outside the gene matches. CDR3 DNA sequence: TGCAGTGCTAGCGCCGGGACAGGCTACAATGAGCAGTTCTTC. Amino acid sequence: CSASAGTGYNEQFF.

The rearrangement links TRBV5-1 to TRBJ2-7, with D perhaps TRBD2 (5 bases). Trimming stripped 1 base from V and 3 bases from J, with 11 bases between. Germline V gene data show CDR1 as SGHRS and CDR2 as YFSETQ. The CDR3 sequence is 14 residues long. The CDR3 coding sequence is TGCGCCAGCAGCTTGTCGTACGGGGACTACGAGCAGTACTTC. It encodes CASSLSYGDYEQYF.

The chain is built from TRBV3-1 and TRBJ1-4; 10 bases line up with TRBD1. The CDR3 consists of 16 residues. V was pared by 4 bases and J by 5 bases, with 7 bases of the junction left unmatched. CDR1 LGHDT and CDR2 YNNKEL come from the germline V gene (reference sequence). The DNA for the CDR3 is TGTGCCAGCAGCCTGACGACAGGGGGCCCCAATGAAAAACTGTTTTTT. This gives the protein CASSLTTGGPNEKLFF.

This clonotype was seen many times. Here the CDR3 reads CASSEPGVGQPQHF. The CDR3 nucleotides are TGTGCCAGCTCTGAGCCGGGGGTAGGGCAGCCCCAGCATTTT. The chain couples TRBV25-1 to TRBJ1-5; D is possibly TRBD1 (5 bases). This CDR3 comprises 14 residues. The V gene lost 8 bases and the J gene lost 7 bases, with 18 bases spanning the gap. From germline, CDR1 is MGHDK and CDR2 SYGVNS.

This clonotype was seen a few times. The J gene is TRBJ2-3, the V gene TRBV11-2; no clear D. V lost 1 base and J lost 0, with 8 bases in between. The CDR3 extends over 15 amino acids. Germline lookup yields CDR1 SGHAT and CDR2 FQNNGV. Written as DNA, the CDR3 is TGTGCCAGCAGCTTAGCCACCCCTAGCACAGATACGCAGTATTTT. Protein product: CASSLATPSTDTQYF.

This clonotype showed up just a few times. The CDR3 here is CASSADRDSYNEQFF. CDR3 sequence (DNA): TGTGCCAGCAGTGCCGACAGGGATTCCTACAATGAGCAGTTCTTC. The gene calls are TRBV27 and TRBJ2-1; 7 nucleotides line up with TRBD1. The length of the CDR3 is 15 residues. Germline CDR1 and CDR2: MNHEY and SMNVEV (reference sequence). With 5 bases clipped from V and 1 base from J, the junction kept 5 bases outside the gene matches.

There are a few counts of this clonotype. A junction end diverges from the germline sequence, so it may reflect a read error. The rearrangement joins TRBV4-1 to TRBJ2-1, with a tentative D call TRBD1 (7 bases). The CDR3 covers 15 residues. Germline V gene data show CDR1 as MGHRA and CDR2 as YSYEKL. The CDR3 region has the DNA TGCGCCAGCAGTCAAGGGTCTGGAGGGGGCTATGAGCAGTTCTTC. Translated: CASSQGSGGGYEQFF.

In its sample, this clonotype was seen many times. This sequence joins TRBV7-6 and TRBJ2-1, with 10 bases aligning to TRBD2. Germline trimming cut 5 bases from V and 8 bases from J; bases unmatched to any gene: 6. CDR1 is SGHVS and CDR2 is FNYEAQ in the germline V gene. The CDR3 contains 14 residues. The CDR3: CASSRSGRMYEQFF. The CDR3 DNA is TGTGCCAGCAGCCGTAGCGGGAGGATGTATGAGCAGTTCTTC.

This clonotype has a count of ten or more. The genes are TRBV7-9 and TRBJ1-2; TRBD1 agrees at 7 bases. From germline, CDR1 is SEHNR and CDR2 FQNEAQ (reference sequence). CDR3 length: 15 amino acids. V lost 1 base, J lost 3 bases, and 5 bases stayed unmatched. The DNA for the CDR3 is TGTGCCAGCAGCTTAGAAGGGACAGTATACTATGGCTACACCTTC. Amino acids: CASSLEGTVYYGYTF.

This clonotype showed up many times. The rearrangement uses TRBV7-3 and TRBJ2-5; D gene uncertain. V dropped 3 bases and J dropped 7 bases, with 12 bases sitting between them. Germline lookup yields CDR1 SGHTA and CDR2 FQGTGA. The CDR3 length is 13 residues. The CDR3: CASSFVPERTQYF. CDR3 in DNA: TGTGCCAGCAGCTTTGTCCCGGAGCGGACCCAGTACTTC.

The genes are TRBV12-3 or TRBV12-4 and TRBJ2-7; D unclear. The CDR3 runs to 12 residues. V gave up 3 bases and J gave up 4 bases, with 7 bases separating them. CDR3 sequence (DNA): TGTGCCAGCAGTTTGATTGGGTACGAGCAGTACTTC. Translating it yields CASSLIGYEQYF.

This chain joins TRBV2 and TRBJ2-1; D is unclear. The V gene lost 7 bases and the J gene lost 0 bases, with 7 bases spanning the gap. Germline V gene lookup returns CDR1 SNHLY and CDR2 FYNNEI. CDR3 size: 13 residues. This chain's CDR3 is CASIQSSYNEQFF. CDR3 DNA: TGTGCCAGCATTCAGAGCTCCTACAATGAGCAGTTCTTC.

This clonotype appeared a few times. The chain recombines TRBV29-1 with TRBJ2-5; 9 nucleotides match TRBD1. The CDR3 length is 12 residues. Trimming cost V 7 bases and J 5 bases; bases outside gene matches: 5. The germline V gene has CDR1 SQVTM and CDR2 ANQGSEA. CDR3 DNA: TGCAGCGCCGCACAGGGGGCGGAGACCCAGTACTTC. It yields the protein CSAAQGAETQYF.

This clonotype occurred many times. The rearrangement joins TRBV29-1 to TRBJ2-1, with D possibly being TRBD1 (5 bases). Germline loops: CDR1 SQVTM, CDR2 ANQGSEA. The CDR3 loop spans 12 amino acids. Trimming took 3 bases from V and 7 from J, leaving 10 bases between them. The CDR3 is CSVDRVGNEQFF. The CDR3 DNA is TGCAGCGTTGACAGGGTCGGGAATGAGCAGTTCTTC.

The chain combines TRBV11-3 with TRBJ2-1; D possibly matches TRBD1 or TRBD2 (6 bases each). The CDR3 is made up of 16 amino acids. Germline CDR1 reads SGHNT; CDR2 reads YENEEA. V gave up 3 bases and J gave up 6 bases, with 18 bases separating them. CDR3 region: CASSFSIGGSPNEQFF. CDR3 sequence (DNA): TGTGCCAGCAGCTTCTCCATAGGGGGGAGTCCCAATGAGCAGTTCTTC.